The 5 T cell receptor beta chains below were found in one sample sequenced in a study of cytomegalovirus exposure and HLA in healthy donors. This PCR relied on a set of 60 Vbeta primers and 13 Jbeta primers. Only in-frame clones appear in the TCRdb table, and some are missing; sequencing was by immunoSEQ multiplex PCR. The sample has approximately 180,000 clones, more than 85% seen once; the top ten hold approximately 1.5%. The sample consisted of PBMCs. These receptors all come from a woman aged 18-30 years in good health and CMV-seronegative.

The genes are TRBV6-1 and TRBJ1-2; tentatively, D is TRBD1 (6 bases). V was shortened by 8 bases and J by 2 bases, with 15 bases between the two germline ends. The germline gives CDR1 MNHNS, CDR2 SASEGT. The CDR3 is 14 amino acids. CDR3 DNA sequence: TGTGCCAGCGGAGCCGTAGGGGGAAACTATGGCTACACCTTC. It specifies CASGAVGGNYGYTF.

The genes are TRBV21-1 and TRBJ2-7; the D call of TRBD1 is as the table states it, not checked on the DNA. TRBV21-1 is termed a pseudogene. The CDR3 covers 16 residues. The CDR3 nucleotides read TGTGCCAGCAGCAAATCGGTCTGCGTCAGGAAGCACGAGCAGTACTTC. Protein product: CASSKSVCVRKHEQYF.

The gene calls are TRBV28 and TRBJ2-7; 12 nucleotides line up with TRBD1. Germline lookup yields CDR1 MDHEN and CDR2 SYDVKM. V was clipped by 5 bases and J by 2 bases; unmatched bases: 10. The CDR3 has 17 amino acids. In DNA, the CDR3 is TGTGCCAGCAGTACGGGGACAGGGGGCCATAGGACCTACGAGCAGTACTTC. It encodes CASSTGTGGHRTYEQYF.

This clone was counted once. One junction end disagrees with the germline gene, perhaps due to a read error. This sequence joins TRBV11-3 and TRBJ2-7; 9 bases are shared with TRBD1. The CDR3 length is 14 residues. Germline V gene data show CDR1 as SGHNT and CDR2 as YENEEA. CDR3 loop: CASTWTGASHEQYF. CDR3 DNA sequence: TGTGCCAGCACCTGGACAGGGGCCTCCCACGAGCAGTACTTC.

This rearrangement joins TRBV5-1 to TRBJ1-3; 7 positions agree with TRBD1. Germline V gene sequence: CDR1 SGHRS, CDR2 YFSETQ. The CDR3 spans 15 residues. V shed 1 base, J shed 2 bases, and the junction held 3 bases outside the gene matches. The DNA of the CDR3 is TGCGCCAGCAGCTTGCAGACAGGGCCTGGAAACACCATATATTTT. As protein: CASSLQTGPGNTIYF.